This paragraph reports one TCR beta chain. A much larger clone differs from this one at a single base, so this may be a read error. The same CDR3 can be traced to other DNA sequences in this sample. Before thyroid surgery, none of the patients had received any treatment. TCRdb re-clonotyped the PCR reads via MiXCR. Of 15,000 to 20,000 clones in the sample, over 20% were seen once. The data were taken from a study of metastatic and nonmetastatic thyroid tumors. The V end lost 9 bases, the J end lost 11 bases, and 10 bases lay between the germline ends. The CDR3 runs to 10 residues. Germline V gene lookup returns CDR1 MNHEY and CDR2 SVGEGT.

This TCR derives from a female donor with papillary thyroid cancer or a benign thyroid nodule (not recorded which). Some clones in this sample may be carry-over from other donors' samples. Sequencing input: adjacent normal tissue. This chain connects TRBV6-2 or TRBV6-3 to TRBJ2-2; D call uncertain. The CDR3 sequence: CASRDGELFF. As DNA, the CDR3 is TGTGCCAGTCGTGACGGAGAGCTGTTTTTT.